This TCR beta chain was obtained from a study of T cell changes during pregnancy in multiple sclerosis. Sequenced by immunoSEQ multiplex PCR; TCRdb stores in-frame clones only, minus some. Of some 47,000 clones listed, 70% to 90% are singletons. Germline trimming cut 8 bases from V and 4 bases from J; bases unmatched to any gene: 15. This CDR3 contains 17 residues. The sequence was obtained from a female donor with multiple sclerosis, enrolled in a pregnancy study. The V gene is TRBV23-1, the J gene TRBJ1-1, with 11 bases that match TRBD1. TRBV23-1 is given ORF status, its function remaining uncertain. This specimen consisted of peripheral blood, obtained in the first trimester of pregnancy. This chain's CDR3 is CASVQPGQGVPGTEAFF. The CDR3 DNA follows: TGCGCCAGCGTTCAACCGGGACAGGGGGTCCCCGGCACTGAAGCTTTCTTT.